This T cell receptor beta chain was obtained from a study of T cell changes during pregnancy in multiple sclerosis. Sequenced by immunoSEQ multiplex PCR; TCRdb stores in-frame clones only, minus some. This table holds about 24,000 clones, around nine tenths found once. V shed 3 bases and J 6 bases; nucleotides not matched to a gene: 2. CDR1 and CDR2 from the germline V gene are SGHNT and YENEEA. CDR3 size: 13 residues. This sample comprised CD8+ T cells from peripheral blood mononuclear cells, obtained in the third trimester of pregnancy. The source is a female donor in good health, enrolled as a control in a pregnancy study. The chain is built from TRBV11-3 and TRBJ2-1; 7 bases are a match to TRBD2. The CDR3 protein is CASSFGGGNEQFF. The CDR3 nucleotides are TGTGCCAGCAGCTTTGGGGGGGGCAATGAGCAGTTCTTC.